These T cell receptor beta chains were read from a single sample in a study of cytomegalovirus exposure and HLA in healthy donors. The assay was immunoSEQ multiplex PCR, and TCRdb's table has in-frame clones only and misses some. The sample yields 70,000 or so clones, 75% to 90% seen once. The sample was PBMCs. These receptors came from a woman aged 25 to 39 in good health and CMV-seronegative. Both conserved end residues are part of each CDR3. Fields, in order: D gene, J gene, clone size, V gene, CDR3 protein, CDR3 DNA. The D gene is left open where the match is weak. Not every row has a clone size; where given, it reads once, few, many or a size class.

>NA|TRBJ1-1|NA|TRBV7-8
CASSSGSIEAFF
TGTGCCAGCAGCTCAGGGTCAATTGAAGCTTTCTTT
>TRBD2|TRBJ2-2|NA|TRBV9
CASSVTPQAGVNGELFF
TGTGCCAGCAGCGTAACCCCCCAAGCGGGAGTGAACGGGGAGCTGTTTTTT
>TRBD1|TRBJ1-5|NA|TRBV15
CATSREWTGSNQPQHF
TGTGCCACCAGCAGAGAGTGGACAGGGTCGAATCAGCCCCAGCATTTT
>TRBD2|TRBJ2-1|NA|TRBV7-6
CASSLGLAYEQFF
TGTGCCAGCAGCTTAGGACTAGCCTATGAGCAGTTCTTC
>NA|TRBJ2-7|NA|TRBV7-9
CASSFPGQTRNEQYF
TGTGCCAGCAGCTTCCCCGGACAGACCAGAAACGAGCAGTACTTC
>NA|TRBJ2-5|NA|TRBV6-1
CASSEWERETQYF
TGTGCCAGCAGTGAATGGGAGAGGGAGACCCAGTACTTC
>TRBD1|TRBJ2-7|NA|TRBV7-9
CASSLRDRGYEQYF
TGTGCCAGCAGCCTCCGGGACAGGGGCTACGAGCAGTACTTC
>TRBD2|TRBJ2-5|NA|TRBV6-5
CASSPRGGEETQYF
TGTGCCAGCAGTCCACGGGGGGGGGAGGAGACCCAGTACTTC
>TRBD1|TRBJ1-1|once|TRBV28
CASSLSGQGRTEAFF
TGTGCCAGCAGTTTAAGTGGACAGGGGAGAACTGAAGCTTTCTTT
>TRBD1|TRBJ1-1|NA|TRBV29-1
CSADRGPMNTEAFF
TGCAGCGCGGACAGGGGACCCATGAACACTGAAGCTTTCTTT
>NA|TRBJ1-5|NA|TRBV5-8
CASSLGQHSNQPQHF
TGTGCCAGCAGCTTGGGACAGCATAGCAATCAGCCCCAGCATTTT
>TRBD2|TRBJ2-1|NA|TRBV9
CASSPRTSRLNEQFF
TGTGCCAGCAGCCCCCGGACTAGCAGACTCAATGAGCAGTTCTTC
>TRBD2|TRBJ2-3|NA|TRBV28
CASSEIAGGTDTQYF
TGTGCCAGCAGCGAAATAGCGGGAGGAACAGATACGCAGTATTTT
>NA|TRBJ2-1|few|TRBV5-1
CASSGTGTTMVSEQFF
TGCGCCAGCAGCGGTACAGGGACTACAATGGTCAGTGAGCAGTTCTTC
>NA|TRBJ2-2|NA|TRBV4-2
CASSQDRDGSHTGELFF
TGTGCCAGCAGCCAAGATAGGGACGGGAGCCACACCGGGGAGCTGTTTTTT
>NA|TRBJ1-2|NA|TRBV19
CASSMGHVANYGYTF
TGTGCCAGTAGTATGGGACACGTAGCTAACTATGGCTACACCTTC
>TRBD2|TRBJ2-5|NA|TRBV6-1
CASSGVAGGPREQYF
TGTGCCAGCAGCGGGGTAGCGGGAGGGCCACGGGAGCAGTACTTC
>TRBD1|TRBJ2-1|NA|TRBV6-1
CASSQTGRGINEQFF
TGTGCCAGCAGCCAGACAGGGAGAGGGATCAATGAGCAGTTCTTC
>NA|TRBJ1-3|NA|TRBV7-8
CASSFGGHLSGNTIYF
TGTGCCAGCAGCTTTGGGGGACATCTCTCTGGAAACACCATATATTTT
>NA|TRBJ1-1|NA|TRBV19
CASSTLTANTEAFF
TGTGCCAGTAGTACCCTGACAGCCAACACTGAAGCTTTCTTT
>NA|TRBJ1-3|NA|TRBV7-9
CASSLAGAGNTIYF
TGTGCCAGCAGCTTAGCAGGGGCTGGAAACACCATATATTTT
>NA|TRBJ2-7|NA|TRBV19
CASSPELLSSYEQYF
TGTGCCAGTAGTCCCGAACTATTGAGCTCCTACGAGCAGTACTTC
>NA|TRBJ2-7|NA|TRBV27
CASSLEPGFAYEQYF
TGTGCCAGCAGTTTGGAGCCGGGTTTTGCCTACGAGCAGTACTTC
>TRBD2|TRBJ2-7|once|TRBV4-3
CASSEASTSYYEQYF
TGCGCCAGCAGCGAGGCGTCGACTAGCTACTACGAGCAGTACTTC
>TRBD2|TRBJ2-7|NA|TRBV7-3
CASSLGGRSHEQYF
TGTGCCAGCAGCTTAGGCGGGAGGTCCCACGAGCAGTACTTC
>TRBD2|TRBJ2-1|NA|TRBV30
CAWSPGLAGGNEQFF
TGTGCCTGGAGTCCGGGACTAGCGGGAGGAAATGAGCAGTTCTTC
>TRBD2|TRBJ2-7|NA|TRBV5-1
CASSLDAGDGYEQYF
TGCGCCAGCAGCTTGGATGCGGGAGACGGCTACGAGCAGTACTTC
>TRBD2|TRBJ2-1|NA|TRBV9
CASSVAGSSGRGGNEQFF
TGTGCCAGCAGCGTAGCCGGTTCTAGCGGGAGGGGGGGCAATGAGCAGTTCTTC
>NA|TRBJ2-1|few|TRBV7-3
CASSRNASPNEQFF
TGTGCCAGCAGCCGAAACGCTAGCCCCAATGAGCAGTTCTTC
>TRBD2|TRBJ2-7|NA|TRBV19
CASSSGSGEQYF
TGTGCCTCTTCTAGCGGGAGTGGCGAGCAGTACTTC
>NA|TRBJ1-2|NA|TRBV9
CASSVVGGHDYGYTF
TGTGCCAGCAGCGTAGTCGGGGGGCATGACTATGGCTACACCTTC
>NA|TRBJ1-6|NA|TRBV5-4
CASSLAVRGVSPLHF
TGTGCCAGCAGCTTGGCCGTCAGGGGTGTTTCACCCCTCCACTTT
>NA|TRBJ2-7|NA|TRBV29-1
CSAQGISGEQYF
TGCAGCGCCCAAGGTATCTCGGGCGAGCAGTACTTC
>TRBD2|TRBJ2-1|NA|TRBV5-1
CASSPGTSGDNEQFF
TGCGCCAGCAGCCCGGGGACTAGCGGGGACAATGAGCAGTTCTTC
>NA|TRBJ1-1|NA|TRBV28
CASSSLVLAFF
TGTGCCAGCAGTTCCCTCGTCCTGGCTTTCTTT
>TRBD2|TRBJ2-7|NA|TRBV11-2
CASSPSGLAVYYEQYF
TGTGCCAGCAGCCCCAGCGGGCTAGCGGTCTACTACGAGCAGTACTTC
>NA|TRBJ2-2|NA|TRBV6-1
CASNEGESYTGELFF
TGTGCCAGCAACGAGGGGGAATCCTACACTGGGGAGCTGTTTTTT
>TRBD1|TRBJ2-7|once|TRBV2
CATTGGEIHEQYF
TGTGCCACGACAGGGGGCGAGATCCACGAGCAGTACTTC
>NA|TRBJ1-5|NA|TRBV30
CAWSRDTSNQPQHF
TGTGCCTGGAGCCGGGACACTAGCAATCAGCCCCAGCATTTT
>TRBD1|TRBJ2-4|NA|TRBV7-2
CASSLVADRGDNIQYF
TGTGCCAGCAGCTTAGTGGCGGACAGGGGAGACAACATTCAGTACTTC
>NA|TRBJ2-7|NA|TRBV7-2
CASSFPGEQYF
TGTGCCAGCAGCTTTCCGGGCGAGCAGTACTTC
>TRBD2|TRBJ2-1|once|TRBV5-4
CASSSSTKREWSNEQFF
TGTGCCAGCAGCTCCTCTACGAAGCGGGAGTGGTCCAATGAGCAGTTCTTC
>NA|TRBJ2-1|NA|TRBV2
CASSDVGSYNEQFF
TGTGCCAGCAGTGACGTCGGCTCCTACAATGAGCAGTTCTTC
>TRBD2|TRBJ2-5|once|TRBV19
CASSILGTSGRTTQYF
TGTGCCAGTAGTATTTTAGGGACTAGCGGGAGAACGACCCAGTACTTC
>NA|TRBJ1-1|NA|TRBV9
CASSLGQTHTEAFF
TGTGCCAGCAGCCTCGGACAGACCCACACTGAAGCTTTCTTT
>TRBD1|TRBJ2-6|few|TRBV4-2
CASSQEQSGTVSSGANVLTF
TGTGCCAGCAGCCAAGAGCAATCCGGGACAGTGAGCTCTGGGGCCAACGTCCTGACTTTC
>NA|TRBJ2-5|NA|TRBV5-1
CASSLAQGPAEAQYF
TGCGCCAGCAGCTTGGCCCAAGGCCCAGCCGAGGCCCAGTACTTC
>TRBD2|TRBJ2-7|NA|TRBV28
CASSLRTSGSYEQYF
TGTGCCAGCAGTTTACGGACTAGCGGATCCTACGAGCAGTACTTC
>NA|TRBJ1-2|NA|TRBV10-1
CASSESRSYGYTF
TGCGCCAGCAGTGAGTCGAGGTCCTATGGCTACACCTTC
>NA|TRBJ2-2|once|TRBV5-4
CASSPTGGQGTGELFF
TGTGCCAGCAGCCCAACCGGGGGGCAGGGCACCGGGGAGCTGTTTTTT
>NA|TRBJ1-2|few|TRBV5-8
CASSLFSGYGYTF
TGTGCCAGCAGCTTATTTTCCGGCTATGGCTACACCTTC
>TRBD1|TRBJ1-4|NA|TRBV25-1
CASSESLGQGTTNEKLFF
TGTGCCAGCAGTGAATCCCTTGGACAGGGAACAACTAATGAAAAACTGTTTTTT
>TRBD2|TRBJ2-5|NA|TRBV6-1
CASRVIAGVLETQYF
TGTGCCAGCAGGGTTATAGCGGGAGTACTTGAGACCCAGTACTTC
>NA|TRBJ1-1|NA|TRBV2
CASGGQMNTEAFF
TGTGCCAGCGGAGGCCAGATGAACACTGAAGCTTTCTTT